These 32 T cell receptor beta chains were all obtained from the same sample, sequenced in a study. MiXCR, applied by TCRdb to the 5' RACE reads, yields one record per CDR3 protein. The sample lists about 57,000 distinct CDR3 sequences; around 28% were seen once. The sample comprised tumor-infiltrating memory CD4+ T cells sorted from the breast tumor. Described subset: memory CD4+ T cells, CD4+CD45RO+CD25-. These receptors came from a female donor with breast cancer.

The sample holds a few counts of this clonotype. This sequence joins TRBV24-1 and TRBJ2-5; perhaps TRBD1 as D (6 bases). This CDR3 is 15 amino acids long. Germline lookup yields CDR1 KGHDR and CDR2 SFDVKD. Trimming shortened V by 5 bases and J by 0 bases, and 12 bases separated the two germline ends. The CDR3, as DNA: TGTGCCACCAGTGGAACAGGGTACAACCAAGAGACCCAGTACTTC. Translation: CATSGTGYNQETQYF.

Details on this clonotype: In this CDR3 the conserved last residue, phenylalanine or tryptophan, is missing, so a read error is likely. The rearrangement uses TRBV5-1 and TRBJ1-1; D gene uncertain. This CDR3 spans 14 amino acids. Trimming stripped 0 bases from V and 2 bases from J, with 8 bases between. Per germline, CDR1 SGHRS and CDR2 YFSETQ. CDR3 amino acids: CASSLAAENTEAFS. CDR3 in DNA: TGCGCCAGCAGCTTGGCTGCAGAAAACACTGAAGCTTTCTCT.

This rearrangement joins TRBV7-9 to TRBJ2-5; D is perhaps TRBD1 (6 bases). CDR3 size: 15 residues. Germline V gene lookup returns CDR1 SEHNR and CDR2 FQNEAQ (reference sequence). Trimming shortened V by 0 bases and J by 6 bases, and 14 bases separated the two germline ends. The CDR3 loop is CASSLASGGRKTQYF. CDR3 bases: TGTGCCAGCAGCTTAGCTTCTGGGGGCCGAAAGACCCAGTACTTC.

This clonotype is a singleton in its sample. The junction differs from germline at one of its ends, possibly a read error. V usage is TRBV4-3 and J usage is TRBJ1-2, with D possibly matching TRBD1 (5 bases). The CDR3 has 14 amino acids. CDR1 and CDR2 (germline): LGHNA, YSLEER. CDR3 sequence (DNA): TGCGCCAGCAGCCAAGATCAGGGAAACTGTGGCTACACCTTC. Its protein product is CASSQDQGNCGYTF.

The V call is TRBV5-1, the J call TRBJ2-5; no clear D. V lost 7 bases and J lost 2, with 15 bases in between. The CDR3 length is 14 residues. CDR1 and CDR2 from the germline V gene are SGHRS and YFSETQ. CDR3 loop: CASARRSQQETQYF. CDR3 DNA sequence: TGCGCCAGCGCCCGGCGGTCCCAGCAAGAGACCCAGTACTTC.

This clonotype occurred a few times. At one end, the junction sequence differs from germline, possibly due to a read error. V is TRBV20-1 and J is TRBJ2-7; TRBD2 agrees at 12 bases. This CDR3 is built from 14 residues. The germline CDR1 and CDR2 sequences are DFQATT and SNEGSKA (reference sequence). CDR3 DNA sequence: TGCAGTGCCAGGACTAGCGGGATTTCCTACGAGCTGTACTTC. Amino acids: CSARTSGISYELYF.

The chain joins TRBV6-6 to TRBJ2-1; no firm D call. Germline assignment: CDR1 MNHNY and CDR2 SVGAGI (reference sequence). Between the trimmed V and J ends, which lost 8 bases and 7 bases, there was a span of 18 bases. The CDR3 length is 14 residues. This CDR3 reads CASGPAHAVNEQFF. CDR3 sequence (DNA): TGTGCCAGCGGGCCTGCCCATGCGGTTAATGAGCAGTTCTTC.

Only a few counts were recorded for this clonotype. This sequence joins TRBV6-6 and TRBJ2-1; 7 nucleotides match TRBD1. Germline V lookup: CDR1 MNHNY, CDR2 SVGAGI (reference sequence). V shed 7 bases, J shed 8 bases, and the junction held 8 bases outside the gene matches. This CDR3 has 13 residues. CDR3 sequence reads: CASNLQGPDEQFF. CDR3 coding DNA: TGTGCCAGCAACCTACAGGGGCCGGATGAGCAGTTCTTC.

With regard to this clonotype: Here the CDR3 omits its conserved ending phenylalanine or tryptophan, so a read error is the likely source. V usage is TRBV6-1 and J usage is TRBJ2-7; 11 bases align to TRBD2. Germline V gene lookup returns CDR1 MNHNS and CDR2 SASEGT. V dropped 4 bases and J dropped 0; count of bases not matched to a gene: 2. The CDR3 loop spans 15 amino acids. The chain's CDR3 is CASSVTSGSSYEQYI. CDR3 coding DNA: TGTGCCAGCAGTGTAACTAGCGGGAGCTCCTACGAGCAGTACATC.

This clonotype occurred a few times. The chain is built from TRBV5-5 and TRBJ2-3; either TRBD1 or TRBD2 may supply D (5 bases each). Trimming removed 4 bases at V and 4 bases at J, with 16 bases between. Germline V lookup: CDR1 SGHKS, CDR2 YYEKEE (reference sequence). CDR3 length: 15 residues. CDR3 in DNA: TGTGCCAGCAGCCACGGGGCAGGGAGCGCAGATACGCAGTATTTT. This gives the protein CASSHGAGSADTQYF.

This clonotype was counted a few times. The chain is built from TRBV7-3 and TRBJ2-1; TRBD2 aligns across 8 bases. With 5 bases clipped from V and 4 bases from J, the junction kept 10 bases outside the gene matches. This CDR3 contains 16 residues. CDR1 and CDR2 from the germline V gene are SGHTA and FQGTGA. Written as DNA, the CDR3 is TGTGCCAGCAGCGCCACTCGGGCGGGAGGATACAATGAGCAGTTCTTC. Protein sequence: CASSATRAGGYNEQFF.

V is TRBV2 and J is TRBJ2-2; TRBD2 matches 12 bases. Germline CDR1 SNHLY, CDR2 FYNNEI. J was trimmed by 6 bases and V by 4 bases; bases with no gene match: 0. CDR3 length equals 14 residues. CDR3 nucleotide sequence: TGTGCCAGCAGTGGACTAGCGGGAGCCGGGGAGCTGTTTTTT. It is translated as CASSGLAGAGELFF. Drawing the rest from reference TRBV2 and TRBJ2-2, the complete variable domain is EPEVTQTPSHQVTQMGQEVILRCVPISNHLYFYWYRQILGQKVEFLVSFYNNEISEKSEIFDDQFSVERPDGSNFTLKIRSTKLEDSAMYFCASSGLAGAGELFFGEGSRLTVL.

This clonotype was observed a few times. This chain uses TRBV6-1 with TRBJ1-4; no reliable D call. The ends were cut back, 1 base at V and 2 bases at J, with 5 bases in the middle. Per the germline V gene, CDR1 is MNHNS and CDR2 is SASEGT. The CDR3 has 14 amino acids. In DNA form, the CDR3 reads TGTGCCAGCAGTGAAGAGTGGACTAATGAAAAACTGTTTTTT. Protein sequence: CASSEEWTNEKLFF.

V and J are TRBV6-1 and TRBJ2-3; a weak D match, TRBD2 (6 bases). Trimming cost V 2 bases and J 0 bases, with 12 bases left between them. The CDR3 is 16 residues long. CDR1 is MNHNS and CDR2 is SASEGT in the germline V gene. CDR3 region: CASSERPRGSTDTQYF. For the CDR3, the DNA is TGTGCCAGCAGTGAACGGCCGCGGGGCAGCACAGATACGCAGTATTTT.

This clonotype turned up a few times. J is TRBJ1-6 and V is TRBV28; no firm D call. This CDR3 has 17 residues. The germline gives CDR1 MDHEN, CDR2 SYDVKM. V shed 4 bases and J shed 2 bases, with 15 bases lying between them. The CDR3 DNA is TGTGCCAGCAGTTCCCCTGCCGACGGTACCTATAATTCACCCCTCCACTTT. Its protein is CASSSPADGTYNSPLHF.

The V call is TRBV6-1, the J call TRBJ1-1; D gene uncertain. The germline gives CDR1 MNHNS, CDR2 SASEGT. The CDR3 is 14 amino acids. The ends were cut back, 5 bases at V and 0 bases at J, with 10 bases in the middle. The DNA for the CDR3 is TGTGCCAGCAGTAAAAGTGACTTGAACACTGAAGCTTTCTTT. This translates into CASSKSDLNTEAFF.

V and J are TRBV29-1 and TRBJ2-7; TRBD1 matches 9 bases. J gave up 2 bases and V 7 bases, and 9 bases lay outside the gene matches. From germline, CDR1 is SQVTM and CDR2 ANQGSEA. The CDR3 runs to 14 residues. The CDR3 DNA sequence: TGCAGCGCGGGGGACAGGGTAGGGGCCTACGAGCAGTACTTC. Amino acids: CSAGDRVGAYEQYF.

The chain is built from TRBV20-1 and TRBJ2-3, with a possible D match to TRBD1 (5 bases). The CDR3 is 10 amino acids. Germline CDR1 DFQATT, CDR2 SNEGSKA (reference sequence). Here the CDR3 reads CRAGSDTQYF. The CDR3 DNA is TGCAGAGCAGGGTCCGATACGCAGTATTTT.

This clonotype occurred a few times. This chain joins TRBV20-1 and TRBJ2-3; 8 positions match TRBD2. The CDR3 is 14 residues long. Trimming cost V 6 bases and J 3 bases; bases outside gene matches: 8. Germline CDR1 and CDR2: DFQATT and SNEGSKA (reference sequence). The CDR3 loop reads CSAPPSGSTDTQYF. The DNA of the CDR3 is TGCAGTGCCCCACCCAGCGGGAGTACAGATACGCAGTATTTT.

This clonotype was recorded a few times. CDR3 amino acids: CASTPRTSNTEAFF. The DNA of the CDR3 is TGTGCCAGCACCCCCCGGACATCGAACACTGAAGCTTTCTTT. V and J are TRBV12-3 or TRBV12-4 and TRBJ1-1; a weak D match, TRBD1 (5 bases). The V gene lost 7 bases and the J gene lost 1 base, with 13 bases spanning the gap. This CDR3 is built from 14 residues.

The table lists this clonotype with many counts. The chain has TRBV20-1 and TRBJ2-1; the D gene is possibly TRBD1 (6 bases). Per the germline V gene, CDR1 is DFQATT and CDR2 is SNEGSKA (reference sequence). V was trimmed by 6 bases and J by 12 bases, leaving 18 bases between them. The CDR3 is 12 amino acids. The CDR3 nucleotides read TGCAGTGCCCTATCTCGTCAGGGGTGGCAGTTCTTC. It codes for CSALSRQGWQFF.

Notes on this clonotype: Mismatch with germline at one junction end may stem from a read error. The genes are TRBV27 and TRBJ2-1; tentative D call: TRBD2 (6 bases). This CDR3 contains 16 residues. CDR1 is MNHEY and CDR2 is SMNVEV in the germline V gene (reference sequence). DNA for the CDR3: TGTGCCACCCTAGGCCCCGGGGGACTCCGCTACGATGAGCAGGTCTTC. It yields the protein CATLGPGGLRYDEQVF.

The chain has TRBV11-2 and TRBJ2-7, with a tentative D call TRBD1 (5 bases). Per the germline V gene, CDR1 is SGHAT and CDR2 is FQNNGV. CDR3 length equals 12 residues. Between the trimmed V and J ends, which lost 5 bases and 2 bases, there was a span of 7 bases. The CDR3 region is CASSADTYEQYF. The DNA for the CDR3 is TGTGCCAGCAGCGCGGACACCTACGAGCAGTACTTC.

The rearrangement joins TRBV5-1 to TRBJ2-1, with TRBD2 matching over 10 bases. The length of the CDR3 is 15 residues. V gave up 4 bases and J gave up 1 base; unmatched junction bases: 2. Germline V gives CDR1 SGHRS, CDR2 YFSETQ. The CDR3 nucleotides read TGCGCCAGCAGCCGTAGCGGGGGGTCCTACAATGAGCAGTTCTTC. It yields the protein CASSRSGGSYNEQFF. The full variable domain, in which reference TRBV5-1 and TRBJ2-1 provide the parts outside the CDR3, is KAGVTQTPRYLIKTRGQQVTLSCSPISGHRSVSWYQQTPGQGLQFLFEYFSETQRNKGNFPGRFSGRQFSNSRSEMNVSTLELGDSALYLCASSRSGGSYNEQFFGPGTRLTVL.

The gene calls are TRBV29-1 and TRBJ1-1; no reliable D call. CDR1 SQVTM and CDR2 ANQGSEA come from the germline V gene. The CDR3 sequence is 10 residues long. V shed 5 bases and J shed 1 base, with 2 bases lying between them. In DNA form, the CDR3 reads TGCAGCGTTCGGAACACTGAAGCTTTCTTT. Translated, it gives CSVRNTEAFF.

This clonotype has only a few counts. The chain couples TRBV29-1 to TRBJ1-2, with a tentative D call TRBD1 (5 bases). The CDR3 loop spans 11 amino acids. Germline V lookup: CDR1 SQVTM, CDR2 ANQGSEA. V shed 8 bases and J shed 8 bases, with 15 bases lying between them. The CDR3 here is CSIMGGYGYTF. CDR3 sequence (DNA): TGCAGCATTATGGGGGGGTACGGCTACACCTTC.

Points on this clonotype: Germline is not matched at one junction end, which may reflect a read error. The chain joins TRBV6-6 to TRBJ1-5; TRBD1 is a possible D gene (6 bases). Germline values: CDR1 MNHNY, CDR2 SVGAGI (reference sequence). There are 14 residues in the CDR3. CDR3 nucleotide sequence: TGTGCCGGCAGGGCCGGGGACACCTATCAGCCCCAGCATTTT. It yields the protein CAGRAGDTYQPQHF.

The chain carries TRBV20-1 and TRBJ1-2, with D unresolved. This CDR3 contains 9 residues. Trimming took off 1 base at V and 10 bases at J, with 4 bases between the two ends. Per germline, CDR1 DFQATT and CDR2 SNEGSKA (reference sequence). CDR3: CSARVNYTF. In nucleotides, the CDR3 is TGCAGTGCTAGAGTGAACTACACCTTC.

This clonotype was counted between two and nine times. The rearrangement uses TRBV9 and TRBJ2-1; the match to TRBD2 covers 11 bases. CDR1 is SGDLS and CDR2 is YYNGEE in the germline V gene. The CDR3 runs to 15 residues. After removal of 3 bases from V and 8 bases from J, the junction contained 7 bases not matched to a gene. The CDR3, as DNA: TGTGCCAGCAGCGAGGGACTAGCGGTCGACGATGAGCAGTTCTTC. It yields the protein CASSEGLAVDDEQFF.

This chain connects TRBV14 to TRBJ1-6, with a weak D call TRBD1 (6 bases). V dropped 5 bases and J dropped 10 bases, with 15 bases sitting between them. This CDR3 has 14 amino acids. Germline CDR1 reads SGHDN; CDR2 reads FVKESK. DNA of the CDR3: TGTGCCAGCAGCTACTTGGGGGGCGAATCACCCCTCCACTTT. As protein: CASSYLGGESPLHF. Full variable domain (rest looked up from reference TRBV14 and TRBJ1-6): EAGVTQFPSHSVIEKGQTVTLRCDPISGHDNLYWYRRVMGKEIKFLLHFVKESKQDESGMPNNRFLAERTGGTYSTLKVQPAELEDSGVYFCASSYLGGESPLHFGNGTRLTVT.

This clonotype was seen more than once but under ten times. The gene calls are TRBV6-1 and TRBJ1-1, with D hard to call. The germline V and J ends were trimmed by 4 bases and 1 base, with 4 bases remaining between them. CDR3 length: 12 amino acids. Germline CDR1 and CDR2: MNHNS and SASEGT. CDR3 residues: CASSAQNTEAFF. In DNA form, the CDR3 reads TGTGCCAGCAGTGCGCAGAACACTGAAGCTTTCTTT.

This chain uses TRBV7-3 with TRBJ1-6; D unclear. This CDR3 contains 15 residues. Germline V gives CDR1 SGHTA, CDR2 FQGTGA. Deletions cut 0 bases from V and 7 bases from J, with 10 bases between. CDR3 in amino acids: CASSLTGMANSPLHF. The CDR3 region has the DNA TGTGCCAGCAGCTTAACGGGAATGGCCAATTCACCCCTCCACTTT.